Here is one T cell receptor (beta chain) with its context. The antigen is not known. The data derive from a study of a mutant IDH1 vaccine in newly diagnosed glioma. Study overall: Sex among treated patients split about 60% male, about 40% female; mean age was approximately 38 years. The therapy given earlier, which was standard therapy, consisted of radiotherapy, temozolomide, or both, and most of the patients received both. Study-wide findings and caveats: Detectable vaccine-induced immune responses arose in around 93% of patients.

V was clipped by 3 bases and J by 5 bases, with 15 bases between them. The CDR3 is 16 residues long. Looked up from germline, CDR1 is SGHNT and CDR2 is YYREEE (reference sequence). Described time point: baseline, week 1 (first vaccination visit). The treatment is: pre-vaccination baseline after standard-of-care therapy. New astrocytomas of WHO grade 3 or 4 that were IDH1-mutant and ATRX-lost were found in the donors. TCRdb's copy holds only in-frame clones and misses some; the assay was immunoSEQ multiplex PCR. The sample carries tens of thousands of clones, 80% to 95% recorded once. The source of this sequence is a man aged 45-65 years with glioma. The chain uses TRBV5-4 and TRBJ1-6; TRBD1 is a possible D gene (6 bases). The sample was PBMCs, taken from a glioma patient treated with radiotherapy, temozolomide or both. CDR3 coding DNA: TGTGCCAGCAGCTCTAGGACGACAGGCCATAATTCACCCCTCCACTTT. This gives the protein CASSSRTTGHNSPLHF.